Listed here are 25 T cell receptor beta chains from one sample, sequenced in a study of CD8 T cells in Susac syndrome. Reverse transcription of about 0.45 to 1 ug RNA was performed with random hexamers. TCRdb used MiXCR to reprocess the immunoSEQ multiplex PCR reads, holding one entry per CDR3 protein. The sample yields 200,000 or so distinct CDR3 sequences, more than 85% seen once. Input material: CD8+ T cells from PBMCs. Receptor source: a human donor with multiple sclerosis.

CDR3 bases: TGCGCCAGCAGTGAGTCCCAGGGATCTGCCAATCAGCCCCAGCATTTT. Residues: CASSESQGSANQPQHF. This rearrangement joins TRBV10-1 to TRBJ1-5, with D possibly matching TRBD1 (5 bases). V was cut by 0 bases and J by 3 bases, with 12 bases left in between. Germline V gene lookup returns CDR1 WNHNN and CDR2 SYGVQD (reference sequence). CDR3 length: 16 amino acids.

The chain is built from TRBV6-5 and TRBJ1-1; 9 nucleotides line up with TRBD1. The CDR3 runs 15 residues. V was pared by 6 bases and J by 3 bases, with 8 bases of the junction left unmatched. Germline values: CDR1 MNHEY, CDR2 SVGAGI. The CDR3 protein is CASRRTRDRDTEAFF. The CDR3 region has the DNA TGTGCCAGCAGACGAACCCGGGACAGGGACACTGAAGCTTTCTTT.

The gene calls are TRBV11-2 and TRBJ2-7; D not resolved. Per germline, CDR1 SGHAT and CDR2 FQNNGV. The CDR3 is 12 amino acids. V shed 6 bases and J shed 3 bases, with 9 bases lying between them. The CDR3 loop reads CASSPSVYEQYF. DNA of the CDR3: TGTGCCAGCAGTCCCTCCGTCTACGAGCAGTACTTC.

The rearrangement links TRBV20-1 to TRBJ2-2, with 12 bases lining up with TRBD2. Germline CDR1 DFQATT, CDR2 SNEGSKA (reference sequence). The CDR3 has 15 amino acids. After removal of 6 bases from V and 1 base from J, the junction contained 3 bases not matched to a gene. The CDR3 region is CSARGLAGNTGELFF. CDR3 in DNA: TGCAGTGCGAGGGGACTAGCGGGGAACACCGGGGAGCTGTTTTTT.

The rearrangement uses TRBV15 and TRBJ2-2, with TRBD2 as a possible D gene (6 bases). This CDR3 region has 13 residues. V was clipped by 4 bases and J by 6 bases, with 9 bases between them. Per germline, CDR1 LNHNV and CDR2 YYDKDF (reference sequence). The CDR3 region is CATSIWGAGELFF. The CDR3 nucleotides are TGTGCCACCAGCATATGGGGGGCCGGGGAGCTGTTTTTT.

The genes are TRBV7-9 and TRBJ2-1, with 8 bases matching TRBD1. With 1 base clipped from V and 3 bases from J, the junction kept 14 bases outside the gene matches. The germline CDR1 and CDR2 sequences are SEHNR and FQNEAQ (reference sequence). CDR3 length equals 19 residues. This CDR3 reads CASSLGPTLQGESYNEQFF. The CDR3 DNA reads as TGTGCCAGCAGCTTAGGCCCAACCTTACAGGGGGAAAGCTACAATGAGCAGTTCTTC.

This clonotype was recorded only once. The gene calls are TRBV12-3 or TRBV12-4 and TRBJ2-7, with D possibly matching TRBD1 (5 bases). Trimming cost V 7 bases and J 4 bases, with 20 bases left between them. This CDR3 spans 15 amino acids. CDR3 residues: CASTLGVGVKYEQYF. CDR3 in DNA: TGTGCCAGCACCTTAGGGGTCGGAGTGAAATACGAGCAGTACTTC.

The chain is built from TRBV7-9 and TRBJ1-1; D not resolved. This CDR3 spans 13 amino acids. The V end was cut by 5 bases, the J end by 6 bases, with 13 bases between. Germline assignment: CDR1 SEHNR and CDR2 FQNEAQ (reference sequence). The CDR3 nucleotides read TGTGCCAGCAGCCCCCCTATTTCCCCTGAAGCTTTCTTT. Its protein is CASSPPISPEAFF.

This chain uses TRBV2 with TRBJ1-1; maybe TRBD1 (6 bases). V lost 0 bases to trimming and J lost 8 bases, with 13 bases between them. The CDR3 consists of 14 residues. Germline values: CDR1 SNHLY, CDR2 FYNNEI. Here the CDR3 reads CASSEAPSGTEAFF. The CDR3, as DNA: TGTGCCAGCAGTGAAGCTCCGTCGGGGACAGAAGCTTTCTTT.

The chain carries TRBV6-6 and TRBJ1-1, with D uncertain. This CDR3 is 12 amino acids long. V was clipped by 3 bases and J by 11 bases, with 13 bases between them. Germline loops: CDR1 MNHNY, CDR2 SVGAGI (reference sequence). This CDR3 is CASSYGGVFAFF. The CDR3 DNA reads TGTGCCAGCAGTTATGGCGGGGTTTTTGCTTTCTTT.

The chain links TRBV9 to TRBJ2-1, with 11 nucleotides matching TRBD2. Germline V CDR1 and CDR2: SGDLS, YYNGEE. With V trimmed by 4 bases and J by 4 bases, 4 bases remained unmatched. The CDR3 has 15 amino acids. This chain's CDR3 is CASSHSGGDYNEQFF. CDR3 coding DNA: TGTGCCAGCAGCCATAGCGGGGGGGATTACAATGAGCAGTTCTTC.

The chain joins TRBV9 to TRBJ2-2; a weak D match, TRBD2 (5 bases). Germline-derived CDR1 and CDR2 are SGDLS and YYNGEE. The CDR3 consists of 15 residues. V was pared by 3 bases and J by 6 bases, with 15 bases between. This chain's CDR3 is CASSAVGGDPGELFF. CDR3 nucleotides: TGTGCCAGCAGCGCCGTCGGAGGTGATCCCGGGGAGCTGTTTTTT.

The chain has TRBV6-5 and TRBJ2-3; 9 bases are a match to TRBD2. The CDR3 runs 15 residues. Germline V gene lookup returns CDR1 MNHEY and CDR2 SVGAGI. V dropped 6 bases and J dropped 2; count of bases not matched to a gene: 6. The DNA of the CDR3 is TGTGCCAGCAGCTTCACTAGCGGGTCCACAGATACGCAGTATTTT. Amino acids: CASSFTSGSTDTQYF.

The count of this clonotype is one. The gene calls are TRBV5-1 and TRBJ2-5; D not resolved. Germline lookup yields CDR1 SGHRS and CDR2 YFSETQ. The V end was cut by 0 bases, the J end by 4 bases, with 7 bases between. The CDR3 length is 13 residues. The CDR3, as DNA: TGCGCCAGCAGCTTGGAGAACACAGAGACCCAGTACTTC. Encoded protein: CASSLENTETQYF.

The chain combines TRBV6-4 with TRBJ2-2; D unclear. The V gene's germline CDR1 is MRHNA and CDR2 SNTAGT. V was clipped by 0 bases and J by 1 base, with 6 bases between them. CDR3 length: 15 residues. The CDR3 is CASSDSRLNTGELFF. The CDR3 bases are TGTGCCAGCAGTGACTCACGTTTGAACACCGGGGAGCTGTTTTTT.

V usage is TRBV15 and J usage is TRBJ2-2; 10 bases map to TRBD2. This CDR3 has 16 residues. The germline V gene encodes CDR1 LNHNV and CDR2 YYDKDF (reference sequence). V lost 5 bases and J lost 6; bases outside the gene matches: 9. The DNA of the CDR3 is TGTGCCACCAGCCTGGGACTAGCGTATATCCCCGGGGAGCTGTTTTTT. This sequence encodes CATSLGLAYIPGELFF.

V usage is TRBV14 and J usage is TRBJ2-7; D ambiguous. The germline gives CDR1 SGHDN, CDR2 FVKESK. CDR3 length equals 14 residues. V lost 0 bases to trimming and J lost 3 bases, with 9 bases between them. The CDR3 loop is CASSQDGLFYEQYF. For the CDR3, the DNA is TGTGCCAGCAGCCAAGATGGTCTTTTCTACGAGCAGTACTTC.

The chain joins TRBV2 to TRBJ2-3, with D possibly being TRBD2 (5 bases). The V end was cut by 4 bases, the J end by 6 bases, with 14 bases between. In germline, CDR1 is SNHLY, CDR2 FYNNEI. This CDR3 has 14 residues. CDR3 region: CASSVGSPGDTQYF. In DNA form, the CDR3 reads TGTGCCAGCAGTGTGGGGAGCCCCGGGGATACGCAGTATTTT.

This rearrangement joins TRBV30 to TRBJ2-3; D is ambiguous. Germline-derived CDR1 and CDR2 are GTSNPN and SVGIG (reference sequence). The V and J ends lost 0 bases and 1 base respectively, with 5 bases between them. The CDR3 contains 13 residues. CDR3 sequence (DNA): TGTGCCTGGAGTGTAGTCCGCACAGATACGCAGTATTTT. Encoded protein: CAWSVVRTDTQYF.

The J gene is TRBJ1-2, the V gene TRBV29-1; 7 bases map to TRBD1. V gave up 6 bases and J gave up 6 bases; unmatched junction bases: 13. The CDR3 has 14 amino acids. Looked up from germline, CDR1 is SQVTM and CDR2 is ANQGSEA. The CDR3 DNA sequence: TGCAGCGTGGCGACAGGGAACTATGAGAATGGCTACACCTTC. Translated: CSVATGNYENGYTF. The full variable domain, completed using reference TRBV29-1 and TRBJ1-2, is SAVISQKPSRDICQRGTSLTIQCQVDSQVTMMFWYRQQPGQSLTLIATANQGSEATYESGFVIDKFPISRPNLTFSTLTVSNMSPEDSSIYLCSVATGNYENGYTFGSGTRLTVV.

CDR3 in DNA: TGTGCCAGCAGTTACCCACAGGCGCCTGGCTACACCTTC. It is translated as CASSYPQAPGYTF. The chain carries TRBV6-2 or TRBV6-3 and TRBJ1-2; D possibly corresponds to TRBD1 (5 bases). Trimming pared 2 bases from V and 7 bases from J, leaving 11 bases between. Germline CDR1 reads MNHEY; CDR2 reads SVGEGT. This CDR3 region has 13 residues.

The V call is TRBV20-1, the J call TRBJ2-1; D uncertain. V lost 1 base to trimming and J lost 9 bases, with 7 bases between them. Germline V CDR1 and CDR2: DFQATT, SNEGSKA (reference sequence). The CDR3 has 11 amino acids. CDR3 coding DNA: TGCAGTGCTAGAGTGGTGGGTGAGCAGTTCTTC. It is translated as CSARVVGEQFF.

This clonotype was seen just once. J is TRBJ2-1 and V is TRBV29-1; possibly TRBD2 for D (6 bases). The CDR3 loop spans 13 amino acids. Looked up from germline, CDR1 is SQVTM and CDR2 is ANQGSEA. Between the trimmed V and J ends, which lost 4 bases and 7 bases, there was a span of 14 bases. The CDR3 nucleotides are TGCAGCGTTGCCCCGGAGGAGGGGAATGAGCAGTTCTTC. Its protein is CSVAPEEGNEQFF.

V gene TRBV2 combines with J gene TRBJ2-1; D may be TRBD1 or TRBD2 (5 bases each). The CDR3 runs to 15 residues. Germline assignment: CDR1 SNHLY and CDR2 FYNNEI. V lost 3 bases to trimming and J lost 7 bases, with 16 bases between them. Here the CDR3 DNA reads TGTGCCAGCAGTGAGGGGCAGGGAGAGGTAAATGAGCAGTTCTTC. It specifies CASSEGQGEVNEQFF.

The CDR3 is CASSLLPRTGTNYGYTF. CDR3 DNA: TGTGCCAGCAGCTTACTCCCCCGGACAGGGACTAACTATGGCTACACCTTC. The chain combines TRBV7-9 with TRBJ1-2, with 8 bases that match TRBD1. The CDR3 loop spans 17 amino acids. Germline-derived CDR1 and CDR2 are SEHNR and FQNEAQ (reference sequence). V lost 2 bases, J lost 0 bases, and 8 bases stayed unmatched.